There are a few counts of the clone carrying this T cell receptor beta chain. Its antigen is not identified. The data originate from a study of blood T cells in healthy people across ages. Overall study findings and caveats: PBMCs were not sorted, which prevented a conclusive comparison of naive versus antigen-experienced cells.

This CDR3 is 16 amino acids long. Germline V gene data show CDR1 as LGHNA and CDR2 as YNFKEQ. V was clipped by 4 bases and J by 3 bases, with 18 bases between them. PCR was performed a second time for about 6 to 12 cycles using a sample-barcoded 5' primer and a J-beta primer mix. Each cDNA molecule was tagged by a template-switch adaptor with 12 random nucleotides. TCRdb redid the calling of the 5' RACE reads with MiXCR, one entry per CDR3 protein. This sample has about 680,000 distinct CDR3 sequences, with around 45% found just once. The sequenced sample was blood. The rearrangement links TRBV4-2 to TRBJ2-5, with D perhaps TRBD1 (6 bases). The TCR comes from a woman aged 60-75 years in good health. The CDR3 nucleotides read TGTGCCAGCAGCCGGGATTGGACAGCGCCCGAAGAGACCCAGTACTTC. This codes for CASSRDWTAPEETQYF.